This paragraph covers one T cell receptor beta chain sequence. This entry is derived from a study of T cell clonotyping in hematopoietic cell transplantation. The V and J ends lost 2 bases and 3 bases, in that order; junction bases with no gene match: 3. The CDR3 is made up of 14 amino acids. The germline V gene has CDR1 KGHSH and CDR2 LQKENI. Assay: immunoSEQ multiplex PCR; the TCRdb copy retains only in-frame clones and omits some. The table includes 6,500 to 7,000 clones, roughly 98% detected once. Sequenced material: PBMCs, taken 30 days after allogeneic stem cell transplant. The source is a male patient over 55 who had an allogeneic stem cell transplant from a related donor, so the T cells may come from the graft donor. Some clones in this sample may be carry-over from other donors' samples. This chain joins TRBV18 and TRBJ2-7, with 8 bases fitting TRBD1. The CDR3 DNA follows: TGTGCCAGCTCACCAGGGACAGGATTCTACGAGCAGTACTTC. Protein product: CASSPGTGFYEQYF.